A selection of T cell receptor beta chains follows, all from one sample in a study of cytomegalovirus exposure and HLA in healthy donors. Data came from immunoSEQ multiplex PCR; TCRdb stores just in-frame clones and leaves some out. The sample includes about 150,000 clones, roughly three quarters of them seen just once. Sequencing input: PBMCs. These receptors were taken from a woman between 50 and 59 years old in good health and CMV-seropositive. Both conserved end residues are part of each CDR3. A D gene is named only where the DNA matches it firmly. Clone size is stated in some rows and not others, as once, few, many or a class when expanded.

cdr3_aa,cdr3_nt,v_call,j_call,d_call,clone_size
CASSTTGTRPYEQYF,TGCGCCAGCAGCACGACCGGGACTCGGCCCTACGAGCAGTACTTC,TRBV5-1,TRBJ2-7,NA,few
CAWSPYQAGAGQNIQYF,TGTGCCTGGAGTCCCTACCAAGCGGGGGCCGGCCAAAACATTCAGTACTTC,TRBV30,TRBJ2-4,TRBD2,NA
CASSIVGRPSAQYF,TGTGCCAGTAGTATAGTGGGCAGGCCCTCCGCGCAGTATTTT,TRBV19,TRBJ2-3,NA,NA
CATSTTGSADTQYF,TGTGCCACCAGCACTACAGGGTCAGCAGATACGCAGTATTTT,TRBV15,TRBJ2-3,NA,once
CASSPWGQNEKLFF,TGTGCCAGCAGTCCCTGGGGACAGAATGAAAAACTGTTTTTT,TRBV27,TRBJ1-4,TRBD1,NA
CAWTKQGVAKNIQYF,TGTGCCTGGACCAAACAGGGGGTCGCCAAAAACATTCAGTACTTC,TRBV30,TRBJ2-4,TRBD1,NA
CASRLRGVTDTQYF,TGTGCCAGCAGACTCAGGGGGGTGACAGATACGCAGTATTTT,TRBV5-5,TRBJ2-3,NA,NA
CASSYSWTGNTEAFF,TGTGCCAGCAGTTACTCGTGGACAGGGAACACTGAAGCTTTCTTT,TRBV6-5,TRBJ1-1,TRBD1,few
CASSHPKRGTSVHTDTQYF,TGCGCCAGCAGCCACCCAAAGAGAGGGACTAGCGTTCACACAGATACGCAGTATTTT,TRBV4-1,TRBJ2-3,TRBD2,NA
CASSPSGTGIGYTF,TGTGCCAGCTCACCATCCGGGACAGGGATCGGCTACACCTTC,TRBV18,TRBJ1-2,TRBD1,NA
CAISEVSGGPTGELFF,TGTGCCATCAGTGAGGTTAGCGGGGGGCCGACCGGGGAGCTGTTTTTT,TRBV10-3,TRBJ2-2,TRBD2,once
CASSWGWTGDQPQHF,TGTGCCAGCAGTTGGGGCTGGACAGGGGATCAGCCCCAGCATTTT,TRBV6-1,TRBJ1-5,TRBD1,NA
CASSLAPSTGGTEAFF,TGCGCCAGCAGCTTGGCCCCCTCTACAGGGGGCACTGAAGCTTTCTTT,TRBV5-1,TRBJ1-1,TRBD1,NA
CASREGGYSPLHF,TGTGCCAGCCGGGAAGGTGGCTATTCACCCCTCCACTTT,TRBV6-1,TRBJ1-6,NA,NA
CASSDSRGTGYTF,TGTGCCAGCAGTGACTCGCGGGGCACCGGCTACACCTTC,TRBV6-4,TRBJ1-2,NA,few
CASSLGRQGPVYGEQFF,TGTGCCAGCAGCTTAGGAAGACAGGGACCCGTTTATGGTGAGCAGTTCTTC,TRBV7-6,TRBJ2-1,TRBD1,few
CASSLGLAYEQYF,TGTGCCAGCAGCTTAGGGCTTGCCTACGAGCAGTACTTC,TRBV7-2,TRBJ2-7,NA,few
CASSWGSGGADTQYF,TGTGCCAGCAGTTGGGGTAGCGGGGGGGCAGATACGCAGTATTTT,TRBV27,TRBJ2-3,TRBD2,NA
CASSLRLKGGYEQYF,TGTGCCAGCAGCTTACGGTTAAAAGGGGGCTACGAGCAGTACTTC,TRBV11-2,TRBJ2-7,NA,few
CASSPLHGLALYNEQFF,TGTGCCAGCAGCCCCCTCCACGGACTAGCTCTTTACAATGAGCAGTTCTTC,TRBV2,TRBJ2-1,TRBD2,NA
CASSALGGEVGEQYF,TGTGCCAGCAGCGCGCTAGGGGGCGAAGTGGGGGAGCAGTACTTC,TRBV5-6,TRBJ2-7,TRBD1,NA
CASSSDLAGGDTGELFF,TGTGCCAGCAGTTCCGATCTAGCGGGGGGAGACACCGGGGAGCTGTTTTTT,TRBV6-7,TRBJ2-2,TRBD2,once
CASSPGQGPEGQPQHF,TGTGCCAGCAGCCCCGGACAGGGACCCGAGGGTCAGCCCCAGCATTTT,TRBV11-2,TRBJ1-5,TRBD1,NA
CASSLVSQGPQVFF,TGTGCCAGCAGCTTGGTGTCGCAGGGGCCCCAAGTTTTCTTT,TRBV5-6,TRBJ1-1,NA,few
CASTSSPGQGLHTF,TGTGCCAGTACCTCCTCCCCGGGACAGGGTCTCCACACCTTC,TRBV19,TRBJ1-2,TRBD1,NA
CASSSQFSGGGHNEQFF,TGTGCCAGCAGCTCCCAGTTTTCCGGGGGGGGTCACAATGAGCAGTTCTTC,TRBV7-9,TRBJ2-1,TRBD2,NA
CASSLPGTDRYEQYF,TGTGCCAGCAGCTTGCCAGGGACAGATCGCTACGAGCAGTACTTC,TRBV5-4,TRBJ2-7,TRBD1,NA
CASSLGGVEQFF,TGTGCCAGCAGCTTAGGGGGGGTTGAGCAGTTCTTC,TRBV11-3,TRBJ2-1,NA,NA
CAWSAPSGGYNEQFF,TGTGCCTGGAGTGCCCCTTCAGGGGGATACAATGAGCAGTTCTTC,TRBV30,TRBJ2-1,TRBD1,NA
CSVETGIGTGELFF,TGCAGCGTGGAGACAGGGATCGGCACCGGGGAGCTGTTTTTT,TRBV29-1,TRBJ2-2,TRBD1,few
CASSRAGLAGRYQETQYF,TGTGCCAGCAGCCGAGCGGGACTAGCGGGGAGGTACCAAGAGACCCAGTACTTC,TRBV4-2,TRBJ2-5,TRBD2,NA
CASSEATRGSYEQYF,TGTGCCAGCAGTGAAGCGACCAGGGGGTCCTACGAGCAGTACTTC,TRBV2,TRBJ2-7,TRBD1,NA
CASSLGTDSYEQYF,TGTGCCAGCTCACTCGGGACAGATAGCTACGAGCAGTACTTC,TRBV18,TRBJ2-7,TRBD1,NA
CAISAHPTSGDSTDTQYF,TGTGCCATCAGCGCCCACCCCACTAGCGGGGATAGCACAGATACGCAGTATTTT,TRBV10-3,TRBJ2-3,TRBD2,NA
CASIRGGSSYEQYF,TGTGCCAGCATTAGAGGGGGAAGCTCCTACGAGCAGTACTTC,TRBV6-1,TRBJ2-7,NA,NA
CASSVLDSGELFF,TGTGCCAGCAGTGTATTAGACAGCGGGGAGCTGTTTTTT,TRBV6-1,TRBJ2-2,NA,NA
CAWTRSGLNYEQYF,TGTGCCTGGACACGGAGCGGGTTAAACTACGAGCAGTACTTC,TRBV30,TRBJ2-7,NA,NA
CASSLRGTGGDQPQHF,TGTGCCAGCTCTCTGCGGGGGACAGGTGGCGATCAGCCCCAGCATTTT,TRBV18,TRBJ1-5,TRBD1,NA
CASSVREGSYEQYF,TGTGCCAGCAGCGTTCGGGAAGGGTCCTACGAGCAGTACTTC,TRBV9,TRBJ2-7,NA,NA
CASSLGQGHGSPLHF,TGTGCCAGCAGCCTCGGACAGGGACATGGTTCACCCCTCCACTTT,TRBV7-9,TRBJ1-6,TRBD1,NA
CASSRTGQGNEQFF,TGTGCCAGCAGCCGGACAGGGCAGGGCAATGAGCAGTTCTTC,TRBV9,TRBJ2-1,TRBD1,NA
CASSPRGWARGYTF,TGTGCCAGCAGCCCCCGTGGGTGGGCCCGGGGCTACACCTTC,TRBV14,TRBJ1-2,NA,NA
CASSKISGTGVRAREETQYF,TGTGCCAGCAGTAAGATATCCGGGACAGGGGTTAGGGCGCGGGAAGAGACCCAGTACTTC,TRBV27,TRBJ2-5,TRBD1,NA
CASTGQGAYGYTF,TGTGCCAGCACCGGACAGGGGGCGTATGGCTACACCTTC,TRBV5-6,TRBJ1-2,TRBD1,NA
CASSEDPGAYNEQFF,TGCGCCAGCAGTGAGGACCCAGGGGCCTACAATGAGCAGTTCTTC,TRBV10-2,TRBJ2-1,NA,NA
CASSLVPNTEAFF,TGCGCCAGCAGCTTGGTTCCTAACACTGAAGCTTTCTTT,TRBV5-1,TRBJ1-1,NA,NA
CASSARGTEETQYF,TGCGCCAGCAGTGCCAGGGGGACGGAGGAGACCCAGTACTTC,TRBV10-1,TRBJ2-5,TRBD1,NA
CASSTGNTIYF,TGTGCCAGCAGTACTGGAAACACCATATATTTT,TRBV9,TRBJ1-3,NA,NA
CASRPAEGGTEAFF,TGTGCCAGCAGGCCGGCCGAGGGCGGTACTGAAGCTTTCTTT,TRBV9,TRBJ1-1,NA,NA
CASSGRGQYQGTQYF,TGTGCCAGCAGTGGGCGGGGGCAGTACCAAGGGACCCAGTACTTC,TRBV6-1,TRBJ2-5,NA,NA
CASSVSSGGTDTQYF,TGTGCCAGCAGTGTTTCCTCCGGGGGCACAGATACGCAGTATTTT,TRBV6-4,TRBJ2-3,NA,NA
CVSRRLGGENEQYF,TGTGTCAGCAGAAGGTTAGGGGGCGAAAACGAGCAGTACTTC,TRBV6-1,TRBJ2-7,TRBD1,NA
CASSPSSGGRADTQYF,TGTGCCAGCAGCCCCTCTAGCGGGGGAAGAGCAGATACGCAGTATTTT,TRBV7-3,TRBJ2-3,TRBD2,NA
CASSVGRTGNEKLFF,TGTGCCAGCAGCGTAGGAAGGACAGGGAATGAAAAACTGTTTTTT,TRBV9,TRBJ1-4,TRBD1,few
CAISSPRTGSYEQYF,TGTGCCATCAGTTCCCCTAGGACAGGATCGTACGAGCAGTACTTC,TRBV10-3,TRBJ2-7,TRBD1,few
CASSLARGGQVSSYEQYF,TGTGCCAGCAGCTTAGCGAGGGGGGGACAGGTGTCCTCCTACGAGCAGTACTTC,TRBV7-6,TRBJ2-7,NA,NA
CASSIWQGDQPQHF,TGTGCCAGTAGTATTTGGCAGGGTGATCAGCCCCAGCATTTT,TRBV19,TRBJ1-5,NA,few
CATSRAQGPWETQYF,TGTGCCACCAGCAGAGCGCAGGGTCCGTGGGAGACCCAGTACTTC,TRBV15,TRBJ2-5,NA,NA
CASSKDRVGNQPQHF,TGTGCCAGTAGTAAAGACAGGGTGGGGAATCAGCCCCAGCATTTT,TRBV19,TRBJ1-5,TRBD1,NA